This entry describes one TCR beta chain. No antigen is known for it. The CDR3 has 14 residues. Germline CDR1 and CDR2: SGDLS and YYNGEE. V dropped 1 base and J dropped 5 bases, with 12 bases sitting between them. Then a second PCR, running about 6 to 12 cycles, was carried out with a sample-barcoded 5' primer and a J-beta primer mix. TCRdb itself ran the 5' RACE reads through MiXCR, one entry per CDR3 protein. The data contain roughly 800,000 distinct CDR3 sequences, nearly 60% of them seen just once; the ten biggest clones take up approximately 23%. These data originate in a study of blood T cells in healthy people across ages. Points from the study as a whole: A strong correlation was seen between TCR beta diversity and naive T cell percentage.

The V and J genes are TRBV9 and TRBJ2-5; a weak D match, TRBD2 (6 bases). The sequence was collected from a man younger than 40 in good health. Sample: blood. CDR3 in amino acids: CASSVKLAPETQYF. The CDR3 bases are TGTGCCAGCAGCGTAAAACTAGCACCGGAGACCCAGTACTTC.